The 18 T cell receptor beta chains in this list originate from one sample, sequenced in a study of monozygotic twins with inflammatory bowel disease. TCRdb re-called the 5' RACE reads and shows each CDR3 protein once, DNA omitted. This table holds approximately 400,000 distinct CDR3 sequences. Input material: blood. These receptors were taken from a human donor with ulcerative colitis or Crohn's disease, or a healthy co-twin of an affected twin (not recorded which).

The CDR3 spells CASSWSGGAGNEQFF. The chain has TRBV5-1 and TRBJ2-1; TCRdb outputs TRBD2, but without DNA this stays unchecked. This CDR3 has 15 amino acids. Per the germline V gene, CDR1 is SGHRS and CDR2 is YFSETQ.

CDR3 sequence reads: CSVEDRPNGYTF. The V and J genes are TRBV29-1 and TRBJ1-2. The CDR3 loop spans 12 amino acids. Germline CDR1 SQVTM, CDR2 ANQGSEA. The full variable domain, its missing parts supplied by reference TRBV29-1 and TRBJ1-2, is SAVISQKPSRDICQRGTSLTIQCQVDSQVTMMFWYRQQPGQSLTLIATANQGSEATYESGFVIDKFPISRPNLTFSTLTVSNMSPEDSSIYLCSVEDRPNGYTFGSGTRLTVV.

The CDR3 protein is CASSPRTGDAYGYTF. The chain recombines TRBV4-2 with TRBJ1-2; without DNA, the TCRdb call of TRBD1 cannot be checked. CDR1 LGHNA and CDR2 YNFKEQ come from the germline V gene. This CDR3 has 15 amino acids.

The genes are TRBV20-1 and TRBJ2-1. The CDR3 loop spans 14 amino acids. The germline V gene has CDR1 DFQATT and CDR2 SNEGSKA (reference sequence). This CDR3 reads CSARDRSSIHEQFF.

This chain joins TRBV7-9 and TRBJ2-5; TCRdb's D call of TRBD1 is untestable without DNA. This CDR3 has 13 residues. Germline V CDR1 and CDR2: SEHNR, FQNEAQ (reference sequence). The CDR3 sequence is CASSFGPLETQYF.

This sequence joins TRBV7-9 and TRBJ2-3; checking the TCRdb D call of TRBD1 is not possible without DNA. The germline CDR1 and CDR2 sequences are SEHNR and FQNEAQ (reference sequence). The CDR3 contains 16 residues. CDR3 sequence reads: CASSLVARSSTDTQYF.

This chain uses TRBV29-1 with TRBJ2-1; the D gene TCRdb calls, TRBD1, cannot be checked with no DNA. The CDR3 is 14 amino acids. Germline CDR1 SQVTM, CDR2 ANQGSEA. The CDR3 is CSVEKGGPGNEQFF.

The chain joins TRBV12-3 or TRBV12-4 to TRBJ2-5. This CDR3 has 13 residues. CDR3 residues: CASSLRSKETQYF.

The chain has TRBV12-3 or TRBV12-4 and TRBJ2-3; TCRdb selects TRBD2, and the lack of DNA leaves this call unchecked. This CDR3 is built from 16 residues. The CDR3 spells CASSSWGAGGADTQYF.

The chain's CDR3 is CSAPGGGLHYGYTF. The chain has TRBV20-1 and TRBJ1-2. Germline loops: CDR1 DFQATT, CDR2 SNEGSKA (reference sequence). The CDR3 sequence is 14 residues long.

The rearrangement joins TRBV5-1 to TRBJ2-3; without DNA, the TCRdb call of TRBD1 cannot be checked. This CDR3 contains 14 residues. CDR1 SGHRS and CDR2 YFSETQ come from the germline V gene. This CDR3 is CASSSPDAGEAQYF.

The CDR3 protein is CASSLGPDYGYTF. This chain connects TRBV5-1 to TRBJ1-2. The CDR3 runs to 13 residues. The germline V gene has CDR1 SGHRS and CDR2 YFSETQ.

J is TRBJ2-4 and V is TRBV5-1. Germline V gives CDR1 SGHRS, CDR2 YFSETQ. This CDR3 is built from 15 residues. The CDR3 protein is CASSLGSDGKNIQYF.

The V call is TRBV12-3 or TRBV12-4, the J call TRBJ1-5; TCRdb names TRBD1, which stays unverified in the absence of DNA. The CDR3 covers 16 residues. The CDR3 loop reads CASSPGGSGPNQPQHF.

The rearrangement links TRBV5-5 to TRBJ2-1; TCRdb proposes TRBD1, but this gene call is untestable without DNA. This CDR3 spans 13 amino acids. Germline assignment: CDR1 SGHKS and CDR2 YYEKEE (reference sequence). CDR3 in amino acids: CASSARTVNEQFF.

The chain joins TRBV5-6 to TRBJ1-4; lacking DNA, the TRBD1 call made by TCRdb goes unchecked. Germline values: CDR1 SGHDT, CDR2 YYEEEE. The CDR3 loop spans 14 amino acids. CDR3 in amino acids: CASSLRQGQEKLFF.

The V gene is TRBV7-2, the J gene TRBJ1-5; TCRdb proposes TRBD1, but this gene call is untestable without DNA. CDR3 size: 15 residues. Germline CDR1 reads SGHTA; CDR2 reads FQGNSA. CDR3 loop: CASSPAGAYGQPQHF.

This chain's CDR3 is CASSYSRGGLVTEAFF. This chain joins TRBV6-2 or TRBV6-3 and TRBJ1-1; TCRdb's D gene call, TRBD1, goes unchecked for lack of DNA. The germline V gene has CDR1 MNHEY and CDR2 SVGEGT. CDR3 length: 16 residues.